Below, 15 T cell receptor beta chains from the same sample are listed, as sequenced in a study of cytomegalovirus exposure and HLA in healthy donors. PCR amplification relied on 60 Vbeta primers (plus 13 Jbeta primers). This table comes from immunoSEQ multiplex PCR, and its TCRdb copy is limited to in-frame clones, with some not included. The sample lists 180,000 or so clones, approximately 72% occurring once. The specimen was PBMCs. These receptors all stem from a human donor in good health.

The rearrangement links TRBV11-2 to TRBJ2-5; D may be TRBD2 (6 bases). There are 12 residues in the CDR3. Germline V gives CDR1 SGHAT, CDR2 FQNNGV. V was pared by 0 bases and J by 9 bases, with 8 bases between. Here the CDR3 DNA reads TGTGCCAGCAGCTTAGATAGGGAGGCCCAGTACTTC. It encodes CASSLDREAQYF.

This chain's CDR3 is CASSLVTGEGTQYF. As DNA, the CDR3 is TGTGCCAGCAGCTTAGTTACAGGGGAAGGGACCCAGTACTTC. The chain combines TRBV11-2 with TRBJ2-5; TRBD1 matches at 7 bases. The CDR3 has 14 residues. Germline V lookup: CDR1 SGHAT, CDR2 FQNNGV. The V and J ends lost 1 base and 7 bases, in that order; junction bases with no gene match: 6.

The chain combines TRBV29-1 with TRBJ1-2; 9 bases are a match to TRBD1. Germline V gives CDR1 SQVTM, CDR2 ANQGSEA. J lost 5 bases, V lost 4 bases, and 5 bases had no gene match. CDR3 length equals 13 residues. CDR3 loop: CSVVGDRVYGYTF. The CDR3 nucleotides are TGCAGCGTTGTTGGGGACAGGGTGTATGGCTACACCTTC.

This clone was counted between two and nine times. The chain combines TRBV9 with TRBJ2-7, with D tentatively TRBD1 (5 bases). This CDR3 has 14 amino acids. V gave up 0 bases and J gave up 2 bases, with 9 bases separating them. Germline CDR1 and CDR2: SGDLS and YYNGEE. This CDR3 is CASSVGQFAYEQYF. CDR3 DNA: TGTGCCAGCAGCGTAGGACAGTTTGCCTACGAGCAGTACTTC.

This chain links TRBV18 with TRBJ1-1, with 8 bases matching TRBD1. CDR3 length: 15 residues. After removal of 0 bases from V and 0 bases from J, the junction contained 0 bases not matched to a gene. In germline, CDR1 is KGHSH, CDR2 LQKENI. CDR3 in amino acids: CASSPPTGVNTEAFF. The CDR3 coding sequence is TGTGCCAGCTCACCACCGACAGGGGTGAACACTGAAGCTTTCTTT.

Comment on this clone: A read error may account for a junction end that differs from germline. The chain links TRBV7-7 to TRBJ2-1; 7 bases line up with TRBD1. Germline CDR1 and CDR2: SSHAT and FNYEAQ (reference sequence). The CDR3 has 13 residues. For the CDR3, the DNA is TGTGCTAGCAGCAGGGACAGAGACAATGAGCAGTTCTTC. This translates into CASSRDRDNEQFF.

V gene TRBV2 combines with J gene TRBJ1-5, with 7 bases that match TRBD1. V was pared by 7 bases and J by 6 bases, with 9 bases of the junction left unmatched. The germline CDR1 and CDR2 sequences are SNHLY and FYNNEI. CDR3 length: 14 amino acids. DNA for the CDR3: TGTGCCAGCACCAAGGGACAGACGAGTCAGCCCCAGCATTTT. Amino acids: CASTKGQTSQPQHF. Supplemented by reference TRBV2 and TRBJ1-5, the full variable domain reads EPEVTQTPSHQVTQMGQEVILRCVPISNHLYFYWYRQILGQKVEFLVSFYNNEISEKSEIFDDQFSVERPDGSNFTLKIRSTKLEDSAMYFCASTKGQTSQPQHFGDGTRLSIL.

This clone showed up just a few times. The chain employs TRBV27 and TRBJ2-1, with TRBD2 as a possible D gene (7 bases). The CDR3 runs 16 residues. The germline gives CDR1 MNHEY, CDR2 SMNVEV (reference sequence). The V end lost 6 bases, the J end lost 5 bases, and 20 bases lay between the germline ends. CDR3 sequence reads: CASRAGASGLNNEQFF. In DNA, the CDR3 is TGTGCCAGCAGGGCGGGGGCTAGCGGCCTGAACAATGAGCAGTTCTTC.

The chain recombines TRBV2 with TRBJ2-5, with 11 bases lining up with TRBD1. The V and J ends lost 6 bases and 1 base, in that order; junction bases with no gene match: 4. The germline V gene encodes CDR1 SNHLY and CDR2 FYNNEI. CDR3 length equals 15 residues. This CDR3 is CASRDGTGGQETQYF. CDR3 nucleotide sequence: TGTGCCAGCAGAGACGGGACAGGGGGCCAAGAGACCCAGTACTTC.

The J gene is TRBJ2-5, the V gene TRBV4-1; the D is unclear. The last part of the DNA fits TRBJ2-7 better; the J call may be wrong. The V gene's germline CDR1 is MGHRA and CDR2 YSYEKL. There are 15 residues in the CDR3. CDR3 coding DNA: TGCGCCAGCAGCCAAGGCGTGACACCGTCCTACGAGCAGTACTTC. Its protein product is CASSQGVTPSYEQYF.

This clone has just one count. The chain couples TRBV27 to TRBJ1-2; a possible D gene is TRBD1 (6 bases). Germline CDR1 and CDR2: MNHEY and SMNVEV (reference sequence). Trimming removed 5 bases at V and 4 bases at J, with 14 bases between. The CDR3 has 14 amino acids. As DNA, the CDR3 is TGTGCCAGCAGTACAAGACAGGCGGCCTATGGCTACACCTTC. This translates into CASSTRQAAYGYTF.

The V gene is TRBV7-3, the J gene TRBJ1-2; D is possibly TRBD1 (6 bases). This CDR3 spans 17 amino acids. Germline assignment: CDR1 SGHTA and CDR2 FQGTGA. Trimming took 2 bases from V and 4 from J, leaving 20 bases between them. In DNA, the CDR3 is TGTGCCAGCAGCTTATCCCCTCGGACAGATGAAGCCTATGGCTACACCTTC. It translates to CASSLSPRTDEAYGYTF.

V usage is TRBV27 and J usage is TRBJ2-3; D unresolved. The V end was cut by 7 bases, the J end by 2 bases, with 13 bases between. This CDR3 spans 14 amino acids. From germline, CDR1 is MNHEY and CDR2 SMNVEV (reference sequence). CDR3 residues: CASTSTGYTDTQYF. The CDR3, as DNA: TGTGCCAGCACCTCGACTGGGTACACAGATACGCAGTATTTT.

The chain recombines TRBV19 with TRBJ1-2; 9 bases agree with TRBD1. Germline CDR1 reads LNHDA; CDR2 reads SQIVND (reference sequence). With 10 bases clipped from V and 7 bases from J, the junction kept 10 bases outside the gene matches. This CDR3 contains 13 residues. CDR3 protein: CAIRTGATSGYTF. CDR3 DNA sequence: TGTGCCATTAGGACAGGGGCAACTTCTGGCTACACCTTC.

The rearrangement joins TRBV19 to TRBJ2-3, with D hard to call. CDR3 size: 12 residues. The germline V gene has CDR1 LNHDA and CDR2 SQIVND (reference sequence). Trimming removed 1 base at V and 6 bases at J, with 5 bases between. CDR3 nucleotide sequence: TGTGCCAGTAGTATAGGTATTGATACGCAGTATTTT. This gives the protein CASSIGIDTQYF.